A single sample is the source of the 20 T cell receptor beta chains below, sequenced in a study of blood T cell repertoires in COVID-19. Method: immunoSEQ multiplex PCR; TCRdb's copy keeps in-frame clones and lacks some. The data contain 200,000 to 300,000 clones, 75% to 90% of them singletons. Material: peripheral blood. Receptors originate from an older woman with active or convalescent COVID-19.

The chain joins TRBV6-5 to TRBJ1-6, with D possibly matching TRBD1 (5 bases). V dropped 10 bases and J dropped 7 bases, with 14 bases sitting between them. CDR1 and CDR2 (germline): MNHEY, SVGAGI. The CDR3 has 13 residues. CDR3 DNA sequence: TGTGCCACCCGTGGGGGGGAGAATTCACCCCTCCACTTT. Protein: CATRGGENSPLHF.

This clone was picked up one time. The chain carries TRBV5-1 and TRBJ2-2, with unresolved D. Germline V gene lookup returns CDR1 SGHRS and CDR2 YFSETQ. V lost 0 bases and J 0 bases, leaving 3 bases between the germline ends. This CDR3 has 14 amino acids. The chain's CDR3 is CASSLAANTGELFF. CDR3 in DNA: TGCGCCAGCAGCTTGGCCGCGAACACCGGGGAGCTGTTTTTT.

This clone was seen only once. This chain uses TRBV18 with TRBJ1-5; D possibly corresponds to TRBD1 (5 bases). The ends were cut back, 4 bases at V and 7 bases at J, with 20 bases in the middle. The CDR3 runs 16 residues. CDR1 KGHSH and CDR2 LQKENI come from the germline V gene. CDR3 amino acids: CASSLWVRGSGQPQHF. The CDR3 bases are TGTGCCAGCTCACTCTGGGTAAGGGGAAGTGGGCAGCCCCAGCATTTT.

The chain recombines TRBV19 with TRBJ1-5, with D possibly matching TRBD1 (6 bases). CDR1 is LNHDA and CDR2 is SQIVND in the germline V gene (reference sequence). This CDR3 is 15 amino acids long. V lost 1 base to trimming and J lost 7 bases, with 14 bases between them. DNA of the CDR3: TGTGCCAGTAGTATAGGGTTGGGGGCGAGACAGCCCCAGCATTTT. It yields the protein CASSIGLGARQPQHF.

The chain combines TRBV2 with TRBJ2-5; no reliable D call. Germline V CDR1 and CDR2: SNHLY, FYNNEI. This CDR3 is built from 11 residues. With 10 bases removed from V and 5 bases from J, the gap between germline ends came to 11 bases. The CDR3 DNA reads TGTGCCACCCTAGTTCTTGAGACCCAGTACTTC. It yields the protein CATLVLETQYF.

The chain uses TRBV5-5 and TRBJ1-2; unclear D gene. With 4 bases removed from V and 2 bases from J, the gap between germline ends came to 9 bases. Germline-derived CDR1 and CDR2 are SGHKS and YYEKEE (reference sequence). The CDR3 is 13 amino acids. The CDR3 region has the DNA TGTGCCAGCAGCCCCCCAATCAACTATGGCTACACCTTC. Protein product: CASSPPINYGYTF.

The table lists this clone with a count of one. The CDR3 DNA is TGTGCCAGCAGCCTCGGTGTGAACACTGAAGCTTTCTTT. Translation: CASSLGVNTEAFF. V and J are TRBV13 and TRBJ1-1; D call uncertain. Trimming took 5 bases from V and 0 from J, leaving 7 bases between them. The CDR3 totals 13 residues. The germline V gene has CDR1 PRHDT and CDR2 FYEKMQ (reference sequence).

The CDR3 is CASSPRGGEPYEQYF. CDR3 bases: TGTGCCAGCAGCCCCCGAGGGGGAGAGCCCTACGAGCAGTACTTC. This chain joins TRBV7-3 and TRBJ2-7, with D possibly TRBD1 on 6 matching bases. Trimming took off 5 bases at V and 2 bases at J, with 16 bases between the two ends. Germline CDR1 SGHTA, CDR2 FQGTGA. There are 15 residues in the CDR3.

The gene calls are TRBV18 and TRBJ1-1; D may be TRBD1 (5 bases). This CDR3 region has 15 residues. Germline V gene sequence: CDR1 KGHSH, CDR2 LQKENI. Trimming removed 7 bases from V and 0 bases from J, with 15 bases in between. The CDR3 DNA is TGTGCCAGCTGGACAACCGGCGGAATGAACACTGAAGCTTTCTTT. Protein: CASWTTGGMNTEAFF.

The gene calls are TRBV30 and TRBJ1-2; D unclear. The CDR3 runs 12 residues. The V end lost 3 bases, the J end lost 1 base, and 6 bases lay between the germline ends. Looked up from germline, CDR1 is GTSNPN and CDR2 is SVGIG (reference sequence). Written as DNA, the CDR3 is TGTGCCTGGAGGAGCCTTAACTATGGCTACACCTTC. Protein sequence: CAWRSLNYGYTF.

CDR3 amino acids: CASRAYDGLRDEKLFF. CDR3 in DNA: TGTGCCAGCAGAGCTTACGATGGACTTAGAGATGAAAAACTGTTTTTT. The chain is built from TRBV7-8 and TRBJ1-4; D gene unclear. V was cut by 6 bases and J by 6 bases, with 20 bases left in between. The germline gives CDR1 SGHVS, CDR2 FQNEAQ. The CDR3 length is 16 residues.

The CDR3 DNA is TGTGCCAGCAGTCCACCCGGGACAGGCTATGGCTACACCTTC. Amino acid sequence: CASSPPGTGYGYTF. This rearrangement joins TRBV7-2 to TRBJ1-2; 8 positions agree with TRBD1. Trimming removed 6 bases from V and 4 bases from J; junction bases left unmatched: 7. Germline lookup yields CDR1 SGHTA and CDR2 FQGNSA. This CDR3 contains 14 residues. Complete variable domain (other parts from reference TRBV7-2 and TRBJ1-2): GAGVSQSPSNKVTEKGKDVELRCDPISGHTALYWYRQSLGQGLEFLIYFQGNSAPDKSGLPSDRFSAERTGGSVSTLTIQRTQQEDSAVYLCASSPPGTGYGYTFGSGTRLTVV.

The CDR3 DNA reads as TGTGCCAGCAGCTTGTTCGGGGCTGGAAACACCATATATTTT. Encoded protein: CASSLFGAGNTIYF. The genes are TRBV7-9 and TRBJ1-3; D ambiguous. This CDR3 spans 14 amino acids. Germline CDR1 SEHNR, CDR2 FQNEAQ (reference sequence). Trimming took 3 bases from V and 2 from J, leaving 8 bases between them.

This sequence joins TRBV30 and TRBJ1-1; 7 positions agree with TRBD1. The germline V gene encodes CDR1 GTSNPN and CDR2 SVGIG (reference sequence). After removal of 7 bases from V and 5 bases from J, the junction contained 7 bases not matched to a gene. CDR3 size: 12 residues. CDR3 coding DNA: TGTGCCTACGACAGGGTAGGGACTGAAGCTTTCTTT. Translation: CAYDRVGTEAFF. Based on the CDR3 plus reference TRBV30 and TRBJ1-1, the full variable domain is SQTIHQWPATLVQPVGSPLSLECTVEGTSNPNLYWYRQAAGRGLQLLFYSVGIGQISSEVPQNLSASRPQDRQFILSSKKLLLSDSGFYLCAYDRVGTEAFFGQGTRLTVV.

Only one count was recorded for this clone. V and J are TRBV9 and TRBJ1-2, with TRBD1 matching over 9 bases. The trim removed 3 bases at V and 4 bases at J, leaving 4 bases unmatched. CDR1 is SGDLS and CDR2 is YYNGEE in the germline V gene. The CDR3 contains 14 residues. CDR3 bases: TGTGCCAGCAGCGCCACAGGGGGCGGCTATGGCTACACCTTC. It is translated as CASSATGGGYGYTF.

There are a few counts of this clone. V usage is TRBV6-5 and J usage is TRBJ1-1; possibly TRBD1 for D (6 bases). CDR3 length equals 15 residues. CDR1 and CDR2 (germline): MNHEY, SVGAGI. V gave up 5 bases and J gave up 8 bases, with 21 bases separating them. The CDR3 loop reads CASSSLEQGVSEAFF. The CDR3 bases are TGTGCCAGCAGTAGTCTCGAACAGGGAGTGTCGGAAGCTTTCTTT.

The chain joins TRBV2 to TRBJ1-6, with 10 nucleotides matching TRBD1. CDR3 length: 19 residues. The junction had 16 bases not matched to a gene; V was cut back by 3 bases and J by 8 bases. Germline V gene data show CDR1 as SNHLY and CDR2 as FYNNEI. CDR3 coding DNA: TGTGCCAGCAGTGAGCCCTATACCTTGACAGGGGGCTTTTATTCACCCCTCCACTTT. Amino acids: CASSEPYTLTGGFYSPLHF.

Only a few counts were recorded for this clone. The genes are TRBV7-3 and TRBJ2-1; weak D call: TRBD1 (6 bases). V lost 1 base and J lost 5, with 18 bases in between. The CDR3 has 17 residues. Germline values: CDR1 SGHTA, CDR2 FQGTGA. CDR3 in DNA: TGTGCCAGCAGCTTAAGGCCAATTCAGGGGATCAACAATGAGCAGTTCTTC. The encoded protein is CASSLRPIQGINNEQFF.

This chain joins TRBV6-2 or TRBV6-3 and TRBJ2-7; TRBD1 aligns across 7 bases. J was trimmed by 5 bases and V by 6 bases; bases with no gene match: 7. Germline V gene sequence: CDR1 MNHEY, CDR2 SVGEGT. CDR3 length equals 13 residues. CDR3 coding DNA: TGTGCCAGCAGCCTTAAGACAGGGAACGAGCAGTACTTC. It is translated as CASSLKTGNEQYF.

The chain uses TRBV27 and TRBJ2-1; no clear D. The germline CDR1 and CDR2 sequences are MNHEY and SMNVEV (reference sequence). The CDR3 totals 13 residues. The ends were cut back, 3 bases at V and 4 bases at J, with 7 bases in the middle. In DNA, the CDR3 is TGTGCCAGCAGTTTGAAGCCTTACAATGAGCAGTTCTTC. This codes for CASSLKPYNEQFF.